The T cell receptor (beta chain) described here comes from a study of blood T cell repertoires in COVID-19. Produced via immunoSEQ multiplex PCR; TCRdb's table is partial and in-frame only. This table has roughly 290,000 clones, approximately 90% appearing once. This CDR3 contains 15 residues. Germline V gives CDR1 LGHDT, CDR2 YNNKEL (reference sequence). The V gene end was trimmed by 4 bases and the J gene end by 2 bases; junction bases not matched to a gene: 6. Allocation to cohorts depended on clinical history reported by the participants. The sample taken for sequencing was PBMCs or T cells enriched from blood (not recorded which). The sequence was collected from a woman in her forties who had recovered from COVID-19. This chain joins TRBV3-1 (or the pseudogene TRBV3-2) and TRBJ1-2; 8 bases map to TRBD1. CDR3 coding DNA: TGTGCCAGCAGCCCGGGACAGGAGAGGAACTATGGCTACACCTTC. Translated, it gives CASSPGQERNYGYTF.